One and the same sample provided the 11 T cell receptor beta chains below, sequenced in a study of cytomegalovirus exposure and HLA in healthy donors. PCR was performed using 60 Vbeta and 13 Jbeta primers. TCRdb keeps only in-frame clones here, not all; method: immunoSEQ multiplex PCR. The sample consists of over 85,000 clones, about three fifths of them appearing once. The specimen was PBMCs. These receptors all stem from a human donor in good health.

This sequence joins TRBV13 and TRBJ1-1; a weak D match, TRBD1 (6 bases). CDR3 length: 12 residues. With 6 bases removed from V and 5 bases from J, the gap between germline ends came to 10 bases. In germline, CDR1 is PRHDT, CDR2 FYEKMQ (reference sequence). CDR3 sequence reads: CASRRGGTEAFF. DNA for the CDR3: TGTGCCAGCAGGAGGGGGGGGACTGAAGCTTTCTTT. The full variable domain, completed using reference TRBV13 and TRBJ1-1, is AAGVIQSPRHLIKEKRETATLKCYPIPRHDTVYWYQQGPGQDPQFLISFYEKMQSDKGSIPDRFSAQQFSDYHSELNMSSLELGDSALYFCASRRGGTEAFFGQGTRLTVV.

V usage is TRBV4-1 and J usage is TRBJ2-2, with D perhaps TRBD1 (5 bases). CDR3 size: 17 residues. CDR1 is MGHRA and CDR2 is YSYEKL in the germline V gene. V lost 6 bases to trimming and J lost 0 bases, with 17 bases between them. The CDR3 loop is CASRPPSGISNTGELFF. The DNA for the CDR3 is TGCGCCAGCAGACCCCCCTCAGGGATTTCGAACACCGGGGAGCTGTTTTTT.

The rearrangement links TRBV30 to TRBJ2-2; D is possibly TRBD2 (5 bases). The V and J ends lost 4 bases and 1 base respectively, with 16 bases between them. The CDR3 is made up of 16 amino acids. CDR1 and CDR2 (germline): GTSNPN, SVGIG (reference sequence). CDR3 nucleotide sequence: TGTGCCTGGATTGGGTGGGAGAGGGTGAACACCGGGGAGCTGTTTTTT. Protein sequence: CAWIGWERVNTGELFF.

The CDR3 nucleotides read TGTGCCAGCAGTGACTCCTTCACAGATACGCAGTATTTT. This encodes CASSDSFTDTQYF. This chain connects TRBV7-2 to TRBJ2-3; D gene ambiguous. V dropped 6 bases and J dropped 2 bases, with 9 bases sitting between them. Germline CDR1 is SGHTA and CDR2 is FQGNSA. This CDR3 comprises 13 residues.

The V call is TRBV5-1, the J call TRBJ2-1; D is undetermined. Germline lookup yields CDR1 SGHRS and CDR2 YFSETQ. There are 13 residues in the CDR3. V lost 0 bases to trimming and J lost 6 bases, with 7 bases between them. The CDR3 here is CASSLELVNEQFF. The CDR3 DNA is TGCGCCAGCAGCTTGGAGCTAGTCAATGAGCAGTTCTTC. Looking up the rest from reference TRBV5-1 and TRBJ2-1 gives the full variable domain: KAGVTQTPRYLIKTRGQQVTLSCSPISGHRSVSWYQQTPGQGLQFLFEYFSETQRNKGNFPGRFSGRQFSNSRSEMNVSTLELGDSALYLCASSLELVNEQFFGPGTRLTVL.

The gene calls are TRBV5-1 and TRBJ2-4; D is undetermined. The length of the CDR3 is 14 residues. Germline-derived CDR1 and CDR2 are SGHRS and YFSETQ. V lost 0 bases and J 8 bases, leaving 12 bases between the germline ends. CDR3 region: CASSLDRLVDIQYF. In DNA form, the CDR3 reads TGCGCCAGCAGCTTGGATCGCCTAGTTGACATTCAGTACTTC.

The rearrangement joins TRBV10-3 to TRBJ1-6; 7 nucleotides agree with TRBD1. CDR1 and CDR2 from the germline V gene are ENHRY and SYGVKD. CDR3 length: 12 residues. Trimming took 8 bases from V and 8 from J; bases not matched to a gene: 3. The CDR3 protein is CAIGTADSPLHF. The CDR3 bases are TGTGCCATCGGGACAGCCGATTCACCCCTCCACTTT.

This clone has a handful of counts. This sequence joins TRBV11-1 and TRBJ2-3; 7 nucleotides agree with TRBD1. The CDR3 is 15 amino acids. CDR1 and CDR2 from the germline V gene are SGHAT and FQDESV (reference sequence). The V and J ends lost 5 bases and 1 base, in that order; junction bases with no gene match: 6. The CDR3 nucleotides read TGTGCCAGCAGCCCAAGGACAGGTCGCACAGATACGCAGTATTTT. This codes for CASSPRTGRTDTQYF. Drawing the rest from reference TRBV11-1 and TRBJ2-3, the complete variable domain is EAEVAQSPRYKITEKSQAVAFWCDPISGHATLYWYRQILGQGPELLVQFQDESVVDDSQLPKDRFSAERLKGVDSTLKIQPAELGDSAMYLCASSPRTGRTDTQYFGPGTRLTVL.

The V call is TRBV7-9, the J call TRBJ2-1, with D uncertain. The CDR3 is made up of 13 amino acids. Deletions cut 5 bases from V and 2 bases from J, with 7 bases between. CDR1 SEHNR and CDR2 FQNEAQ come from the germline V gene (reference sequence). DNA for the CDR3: TGTGCCAGCAGCCCCGTTACCTACAATGAGCAGTTCTTC. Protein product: CASSPVTYNEQFF.

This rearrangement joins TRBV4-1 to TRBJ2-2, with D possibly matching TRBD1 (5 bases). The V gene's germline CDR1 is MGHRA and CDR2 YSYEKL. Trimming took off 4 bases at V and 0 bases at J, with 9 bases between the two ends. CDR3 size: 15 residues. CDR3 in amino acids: CASSPSGTNTGELFF. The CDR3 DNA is TGCGCCAGCAGCCCATCAGGGACGAACACCGGGGAGCTGTTTTTT.

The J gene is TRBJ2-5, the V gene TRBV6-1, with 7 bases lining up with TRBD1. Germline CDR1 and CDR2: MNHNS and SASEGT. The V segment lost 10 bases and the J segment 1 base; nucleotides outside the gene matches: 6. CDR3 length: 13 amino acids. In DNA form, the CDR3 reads TGTGCCACCTTAAACAGGGGCCAAGAGACCCAGTACTTC. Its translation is CATLNRGQETQYF.